This TCR beta chain was obtained from a study listed by TCRdb under 2016. The germline V gene encodes CDR1 LNHDA and CDR2 SQIVND (reference sequence). V is cut back by 4 bases and J by 2 bases, with 4 bases in the junction unmatched. There are 14 amino acids in the CDR3, from cysteine to phenylalanine inclusive. Only the CDR3 DNA stays, 42 bases, in frame from base 1. Library prep was done by RT-PCR. Sequencing took place on an Illumina MiSeq. TCRdb reprocessing: public reads trimmed at Q25 with fastp, clones called with MiXCR, in-frame beta chains kept. One record per CDR3 amino acid sequence lists the most common genes and DNA. The sample table lists some 4,000 distinct CDR3 sequences, around 31% of them with a count of one. The ten largest clones represent approximately 5.3% of the sample. This clonotype counts as medium-sized (0.01 to 0.1%). Its recognized antigen is unknown. No clone much larger than this one lies a single base away; base qualities are absent.

The sample consisted of memory CD4+ T cells from salivary gland. This TCR came from a female donor with primary Sjogren's syndrome. The sequence is built from TRBV19 and TRBJ2-7; 8 bases in between match TRBD2. The CDR3 reads as follows: CASSTIAGTYEQYF. Here is the DNA: TGTGCCAGTAGTACTATAGCGGGAACCTACGAGCAGTACTTC.